In this sample, the clone carrying this T cell receptor (beta chain) turned up many times. Its target is not known. Time point: newly diagnosed GD, antithyroid drugs for less than 3 months. Making the TCR library involved RNA that had been extracted from PBMCs. Under American Thyroid Association guidelines, Graves' disease was diagnosed. Patients were enrolled at an endocrinology department in Xi'an, China. With 3 bases removed from V and 1 base from J, the gap between germline ends came to 9 bases. CDR1 MNHGY and CDR2 SVAAGI come from the germline V gene. The CDR3 runs to 14 residues. The data derive from a study of regulatory T cells in long-lasting Graves disease. As for the study in general: Prior antithyroid drug treatment in newly diagnosed Graves' patients lasted under 3 months. Findings of the study overall: Newly diagnosed Graves' patients had higher TCR diversity than persistent ones.

Arm-PCR of CDR3 regions with iRepertoire HTBI primers generated TCR beta libraries. One entry per CDR3 protein results from TCRdb running MiXCR on the multiplex PCR reads. The data contain approximately 400,000 distinct CDR3 sequences, roughly a sixth of them singletons. V is TRBV6-9 and J is TRBJ1-1; D gene unclear. The TCR sequence derives from a female donor with Graves disease. The sample in question was peripheral blood mononuclear cells (PBMCs), obtained at new diagnosis, from a patient treated with antithyroid drugs. The CDR3 is CASSYSQRNTEAFF. The CDR3 DNA reads as TGTGCCAGCAGTTACTCACAGCGGAACACTGAAGCTTTCTTT.